The clone carrying this T cell receptor beta chain has just a few counts. V was pared by 4 bases and J by 0 bases, with 12 bases between. The CDR3 covers 15 residues. The germline CDR1 and CDR2 sequences are MGHRA and YSYEKL. TCRdb re-derived calls from the 5' RACE reads in MiXCR, one entry per CDR3 protein. The sample records about 61,000 distinct CDR3 sequences, more than 25% being singletons. Naive CD4+ cells had CD25+ Tregs removed. The rearrangement joins TRBV4-1 to TRBJ1-1, with D tentatively TRBD1 (6 bases). The source of this sequence is a female donor with breast cancer. The material sequenced was tumor-infiltrating naive CD4+ T cells sorted from the breast tumor. Subset meaning: naive CD4+ T cells, CD4+CD45RA+CD25-. The CDR3 protein is CASSRGQNMNTEAFF. CDR3 DNA sequence: TGCGCCAGCAGCCGAGGACAGAACATGAACACTGAAGCTTTCTTT.